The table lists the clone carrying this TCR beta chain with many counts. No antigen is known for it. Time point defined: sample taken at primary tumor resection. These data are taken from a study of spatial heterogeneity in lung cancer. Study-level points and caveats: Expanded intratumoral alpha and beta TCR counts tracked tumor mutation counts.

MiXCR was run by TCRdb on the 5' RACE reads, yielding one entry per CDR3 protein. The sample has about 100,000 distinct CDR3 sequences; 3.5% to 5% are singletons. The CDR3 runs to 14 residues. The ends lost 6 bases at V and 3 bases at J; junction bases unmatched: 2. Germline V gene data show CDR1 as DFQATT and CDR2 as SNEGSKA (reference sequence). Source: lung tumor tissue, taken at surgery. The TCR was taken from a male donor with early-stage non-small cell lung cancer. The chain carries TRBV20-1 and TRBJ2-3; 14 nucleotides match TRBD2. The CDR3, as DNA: TGCAGTGCGCGGACTAGCGGGAGGACAGATACGCAGTATTTT. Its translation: CSARTSGRTDTQYF.